This T cell receptor beta chain was profiled in a study of Graves' ophthalmopathy and Graves' hyperthyroidism. CDR3 length equals 15 residues. CDR1 is MNHNS and CDR2 is SASEGT in the germline V gene. V gave up 11 bases and J gave up 2 bases; unmatched junction bases: 13. RNA transcripts yielded amplified TCR beta CDR3 regions. First-round RT-PCR relied on HTBI primers, and a second-round multiplex PCR came next. One entry per CDR3 protein, called by TCRdb with MiXCR from the multiplex PCR reads. Of 400,000 or so distinct CDR3 sequences listed, about 18% were seen once; the top ten hold 2.4%. Sequencing input: peripheral blood. The chain is built from TRBV6-1 and TRBJ2-7; 9 nucleotides match TRBD1. The origin of this receptor is an adult woman with stable Graves' hyperthyroidism. The CDR3 is CAHQEGQGTTYEQYF. Here the CDR3 DNA reads TGTGCCCACCAGGAAGGACAGGGGACCACCTACGAGCAGTACTTC.